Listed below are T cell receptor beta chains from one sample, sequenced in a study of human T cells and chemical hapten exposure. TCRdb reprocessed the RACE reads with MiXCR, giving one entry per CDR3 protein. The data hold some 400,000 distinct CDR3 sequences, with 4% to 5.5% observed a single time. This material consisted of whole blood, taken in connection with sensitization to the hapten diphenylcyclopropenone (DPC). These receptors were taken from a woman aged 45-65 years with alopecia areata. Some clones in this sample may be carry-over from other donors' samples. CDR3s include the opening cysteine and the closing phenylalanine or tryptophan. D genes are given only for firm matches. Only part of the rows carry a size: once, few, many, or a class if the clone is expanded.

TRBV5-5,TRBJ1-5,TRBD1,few,CASSLGYPGQGAGQPQHF,TGTGCCAGCAGCTTGGGGTACCCTGGACAGGGGGCAGGTCAGCCCCAGCATTTT
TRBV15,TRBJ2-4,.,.,CVTSRDQNGKNIQYF,TGTGTCACCAGCAGAGATCAGAACGGTAAAAACATTCAGTACTTC
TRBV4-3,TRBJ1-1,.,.,CASSQGTRGGNTEAFF,TGCGCCAGCAGCCAGGGGACGCGTGGGGGGAACACTGAAGCTTTCTTT
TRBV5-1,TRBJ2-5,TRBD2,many,CASSLALAGGPEETQYF,TGCGCCAGCAGCTTGGCTCTAGCGGGGGGGCCCGAGGAGACCCAGTACTTC
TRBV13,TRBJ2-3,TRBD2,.,CASSLGLAGETVTDTQYF,TGTGCCAGCAGCCTAGGACTAGCGGGAGAGACGGTTACAGATACGCAGTATTTT
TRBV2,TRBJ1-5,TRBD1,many,CASSVLGGQGFRANQPQHF,TGTGCCAGCAGTGTATTAGGGGGACAGGGCTTTCGTGCTAATCAGCCCCAGCATTTT
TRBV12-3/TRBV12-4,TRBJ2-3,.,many,CASSLLVLADTQYF,TGTGCCAGCAGTTTATTGGTGCTAGCGGATACGCAGTATTTT
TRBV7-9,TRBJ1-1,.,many,CASSLAATGNTEAFF,TGTGCCAGCAGCTTAGCGGCAACAGGGAACACTGAAGCTTTCTTT
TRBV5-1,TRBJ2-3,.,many,CASSLERPVPDTQYF,TGCGCCAGCAGCTTGGAACGCCCAGTACCAGATACGCAGTATTTT
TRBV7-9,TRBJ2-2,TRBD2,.,CASRTSGRSGELFF,TGTGCCAGCAGGACTAGCGGGAGGAGCGGGGAGCTGTTTTTT
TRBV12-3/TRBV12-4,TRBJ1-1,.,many,CASSSLSAEAFF,TGTGCCAGCAGTTCCCTATCAGCTGAAGCTTTCTTT
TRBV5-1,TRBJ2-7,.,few,CASSLAEGHEQYF,TGCGCCAGCAGCTTAGCCGAAGGGCACGAGCAGTACTTC
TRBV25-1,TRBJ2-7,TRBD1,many,CASSVGQGGEQYF,TGTGCCAGCAGTGTCGGACAGGGGGGAGAGCAGTACTTC
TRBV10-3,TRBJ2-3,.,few,CATQGSSRTDTQYF,TGTGCCACCCAGGGTAGCAGTCGCACAGATACGCAGTATTTT
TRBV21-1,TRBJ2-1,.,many,CASSREGEQFF,TGTGCCAGCAGCAGGGAGGGAGAGCAGTTCTTC
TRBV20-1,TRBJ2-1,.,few,CSANNPGVASLHEQFF,TGCAGTGCTAATAATCCGGGGGTAGCGTCTTTGCATGAGCAGTTCTTC
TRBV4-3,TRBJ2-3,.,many,CASSQDRPPQDTQYF,TGCGCCAGCAGCCAAGACCGACCCCCCCAAGATACGCAGTATTTT
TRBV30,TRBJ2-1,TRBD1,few,CAWSFTGGNEQFF,TGTGCCTGGAGTTTTACAGGGGGGAATGAGCAGTTCTTC
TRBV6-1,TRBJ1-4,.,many,CASSEGQQEKLFF,TGTGCCAGCAGTGAAGGGCAGCAGGAAAAACTGTTTTTT
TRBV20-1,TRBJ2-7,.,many,CSATPEGGGSQEQYF,TGCAGTGCTACCCCTGAGGGGGGAGGGTCTCAAGAGCAGTACTTC
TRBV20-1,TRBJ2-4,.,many,CSARGGRKRMAKNIQYF,TGCAGTGCTAGAGGAGGAAGGAAGCGGATGGCCAAAAACATTCAGTACTTC
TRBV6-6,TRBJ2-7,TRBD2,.,CASSPRTSGVEQYF,TGTGCCAGCAGCCCTAGGACTAGCGGGGTCGAGCAGTACTTC
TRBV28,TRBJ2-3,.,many,CASSTSGQGTDTQYF,.
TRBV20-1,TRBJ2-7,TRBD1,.,CSARSWTGPYEQYF,TGCAGTGCTAGATCATGGACAGGTCCCTACGAGCAGTACTTC
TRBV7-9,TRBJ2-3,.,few,CASSLSTGSTDTQYF,TGTGCCAGCAGCCTATCGACAGGCAGCACAGATACGCAGTATTTT
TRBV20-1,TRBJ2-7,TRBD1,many,CSARDPPGQGYEQYF,TGCAGTGCTAGAGATCCCCCCGGACAGGGATACGAGCAGTACTTC
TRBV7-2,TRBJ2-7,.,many,CASSLGRPGDYEQYF,TGTGCCAGCAGCTTAGGGCGGCCAGGGGATTACGAGCAGTACTTC
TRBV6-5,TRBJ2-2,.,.,CASGEGVGELFF,TGTGCCAGCGGAGAAGGGGTCGGGGAGCTGTTTTTT
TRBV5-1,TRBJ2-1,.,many,CASSLVGVRNEQFF,TGCGCCAGCAGCTTGGTGGGAGTGCGGAATGAGCAGTTCTTC
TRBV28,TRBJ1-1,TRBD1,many,CASSPLDRDNTEAFF,TGTGCCAGCAGTCCCCTGGACAGGGATAACACTGAAGCTTTCTTT
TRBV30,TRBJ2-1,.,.,CAWRTTGSGAYNEQFF,TGTGCCTGGAGGACCACAGGGTCCGGGGCCTACAATGAGCAGTTCTTC
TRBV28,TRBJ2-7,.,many,CATSGPSYEQYF,TGTGCCACCTCTGGACCCTCCTACGAGCAGTACTTC
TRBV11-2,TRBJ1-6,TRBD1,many,CASSSPRGTGSYNSPLHF,TGTGCCAGCAGCTCTCCCCGAGGGACAGGGAGTTATAATTCACCCCTCCACTTT
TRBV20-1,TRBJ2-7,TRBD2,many,CSASGTSGGIYEQYF,TGCAGTGCCTCCGGGACTAGCGGGGGGATCTACGAGCAGTACTTC
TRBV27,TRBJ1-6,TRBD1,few,CASSWGQARDSPLHF,TGTGCCAGCAGTTGGGGACAGGCGAGGGATTCACCCCTCCACTTT
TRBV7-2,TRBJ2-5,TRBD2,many,CASSPRGGAGRETQYF,TGTGCCAGCAGCCCGCGCGGGGGGGCCGGTAGAGAGACCCAGTACTTC
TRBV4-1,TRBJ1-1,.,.,CASSQVVNPEASF,TGCGCCAGCAGCCAAGTTGTTAATCCTGAAGCTTCCTTT
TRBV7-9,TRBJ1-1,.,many,CASSLAPAEAFF,TGTGCCAGCAGCTTAGCCCCGGCAGAAGCTTTCTTT
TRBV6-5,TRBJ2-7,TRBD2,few,CASSYSERGSYEQYF,TGTGCCAGCAGTTACTCGGAGCGGGGCTCCTACGAGCAGTACTTC
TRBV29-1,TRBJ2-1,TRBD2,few,CSVDSGRMSDEQFF,TGCAGCGTTGATAGCGGGAGAATGAGCGATGAGCAGTTCTTC
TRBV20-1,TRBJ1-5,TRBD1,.,CSARGWTGPNQPQHF,TGCAGTGCTAGAGGGTGGACAGGACCGAATCAGCCCCAGCATTTT
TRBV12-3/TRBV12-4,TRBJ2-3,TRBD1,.,CASRGTGGSSDTQYF,TGTGCCAGCAGAGGGACAGGGGGCTCATCGGATACGCAGTATTTT
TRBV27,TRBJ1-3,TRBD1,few,CASSPGQSIVSGNTIYF,TGTGCCAGCAGTCCGGGACAGTCAATCGTCTCTGGAAACACCATATATTTT
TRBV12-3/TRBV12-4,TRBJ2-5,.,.,CASSQFTGEETQYF,TGTGCCAGCAGCCAATTCACGGGAGAAGAGACCCAGTACTTC
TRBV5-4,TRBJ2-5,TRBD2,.,CASSPSGEVGETQYF,TGTGCCAGCAGCCCTAGCGGGGAGGTTGGGGAGACCCAGTACTTC
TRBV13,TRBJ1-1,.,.,CASSPPPNTEAFF,TGTGCCAGCAGCCCCCCCCCTAACACTGAAGCTTTCTTT
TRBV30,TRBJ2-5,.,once,CVWSGRGQGTQYF,TGTGTCTGGAGTGGACGGGGTCAAGGGACCCAGTACTTC
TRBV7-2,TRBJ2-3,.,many,CASSFQLGDTQYF,TGTGCCAGCAGCTTCCAGCTAGGGGATACGCAGTATTTT
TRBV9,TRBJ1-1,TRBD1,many,CASSVSGQVAAEAFF,TGTGCCAGCAGCGTCAGCGGACAGGTAGCGGCTGAAGCTTTCTTT
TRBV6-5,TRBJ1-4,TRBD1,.,CASSHGTAPTNEKLFF,TGTGCCAGCAGTCACGGGACAGCCCCAACTAATGAAAAACTGTTTTTT
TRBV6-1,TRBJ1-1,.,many,CASSEALGRMNTEAFF,TGTGCCAGCAGTGAAGCTTTAGGACGGATGAACACTGAAGCTTTCTTT
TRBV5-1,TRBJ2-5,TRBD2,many,CASSPEAGGETQYF,TGCGCCAGCAGCCCCGAAGCGGGAGGGGAGACCCAGTACTTC
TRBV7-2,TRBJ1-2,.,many,CASSPDKNYGYTF,TGTGCCAGCAGCCCGGACAAGAACTATGGCTACACCTTC
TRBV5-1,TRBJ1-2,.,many,CASSLEGTNYGYTF,TGCGCCAGCAGCTTGGAAGGAACTAACTATGGCTACACCTTC
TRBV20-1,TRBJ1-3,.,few,CSAGDVDRRRGNTIYF,TGCAGTGCTGGAGACGTGGACAGACGGAGGGGAAACACCATATATTTT
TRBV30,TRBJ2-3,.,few,CAWSVQGADTQYF,TGTGCCTGGAGTGTCCAGGGCGCAGATACGCAGTATTTT
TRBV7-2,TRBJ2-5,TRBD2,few,CASSDYSGSSETQYF,TGTGCCAGCAGCGACTATAGCGGGAGTTCAGAGACCCAGTACTTC
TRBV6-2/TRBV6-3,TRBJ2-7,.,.,CASSYWTSGPVTYEQYF,TGTGCCAGCAGTTACTGGACCAGCGGCCCCGTAACCTACGAGCAGTACTTC